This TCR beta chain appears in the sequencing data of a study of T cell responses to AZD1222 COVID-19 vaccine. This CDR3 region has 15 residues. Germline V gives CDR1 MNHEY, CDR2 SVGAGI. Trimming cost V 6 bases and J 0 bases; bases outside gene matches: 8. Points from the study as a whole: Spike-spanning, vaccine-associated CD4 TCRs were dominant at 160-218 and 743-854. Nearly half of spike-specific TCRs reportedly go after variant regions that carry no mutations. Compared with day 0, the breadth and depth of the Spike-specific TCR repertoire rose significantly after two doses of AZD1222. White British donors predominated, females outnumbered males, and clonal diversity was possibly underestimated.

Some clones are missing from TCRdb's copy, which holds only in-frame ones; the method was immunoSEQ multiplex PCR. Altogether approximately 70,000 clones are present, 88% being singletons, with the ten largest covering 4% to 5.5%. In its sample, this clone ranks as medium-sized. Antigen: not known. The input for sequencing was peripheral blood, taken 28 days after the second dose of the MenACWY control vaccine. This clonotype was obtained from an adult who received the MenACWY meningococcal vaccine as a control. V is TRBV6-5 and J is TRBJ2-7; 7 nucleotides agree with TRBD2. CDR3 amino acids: CASSSPGGSSYEQYF. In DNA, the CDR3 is TGTGCCAGCAGCTCCCCGGGAGGTAGCTCCTACGAGCAGTACTTC.